This T cell receptor beta chain emerged from a study of cytomegalovirus exposure and HLA in healthy donors (dated by TCRdb to 2015 to 2018). About the study as a whole: An earlier analysis of more than 550 of the donors reported about 300 Gb of sequence data and roughly 120 million unique TCR beta sequences obtained from around 190 million T cells. Approximately 310 gigabases of sequencing data and approximately 85 million unique TCR sequences were included in an early release covering around 650 HLA-typed donors. Among the roughly 430 genotyped donors, around 81% belonged to the genetic ancestry cluster associated with self-reported Caucasian donors. The study aimed to test whether cataloging public T cell receptors could reveal signatures of past pathogen exposure. The study profiled the T cell repertoires of fewer than 850 subjects by immunosequencing and related them to cytomegalovirus serostatus. In addition to the first cohort of around 670 subjects, a separate validation cohort of over 90 different subjects was used. To predict cytomegalovirus infection status, the study brought together high-throughput TCR immunosequencing, statistical association of individual TCRs with disease status, and machine learning. In a later analysis, previously published TCR beta repertoires from 666 donors were re-analyzed and high-resolution HLA genotyping was added so that TCR occurrence patterns could be studied. In the later analysis, no new phenotypic data were used to find candidate immune exposures; instead, reliance was placed on TCR beta sequences and their occurrence across donors. An earlier analysis of about 620 of the donors applied high-throughput TCR beta sequencing to assess whether each TCR beta V gene segment acted as functional or pseudogenic. Alongside the repertoire data, information on donor age, sex, ethnicity and CMV serostatus was compiled. In a later genetic analysis, genome-wide SNP genotypes for about three fifths of the roughly 670 donors were used, and that subset was treated as a discovery cohort. Every repertoire in the discovery cohort had been generated on one and the same sequencing platform. Both class I and class II loci were covered by HLA typing, at four-digit resolution. Typing coverage differed by locus: A, B, C, DRB1 and DQB1 were typed in roughly 629-630 donors, DQA1 in 500 to 550, DPA1 in some 610, and DPB1 in 450 to 480. Five DR-DQ haplotypes were handled as single units for association and clustering because linkage in the cohort was strong. Among about 390 genotyped donors of the cohort, an average of roughly 240,000 unique TCR beta nucleotide sequences were sequenced per donor, 15% to 20% of them non-productive. General findings and caveats noted by the study authors: Most CMV-associated TCR beta chains appeared to be HLA-restricted in a later analysis, and the HLA associations seemed to be driven largely by CMV exposure. Because HLA typing was missing for some donors at each locus, association tests included only the typed subset. Most TCR sequences were seen in very few donors, while some public TCRs were found in many individuals. The study listed 164 TCR beta chains as associated with cytomegalovirus. The 87-base-pair reads could not distinguish some IMGT-functional V segments, including TRBV6-2 and TRBV6-3, so those segments were excluded. For the cohort, immune exposure information was limited to CMV serostatus. A further reported finding was that TCR beta sequences accurately predicted the HLA-A and HLA-B alleles for most subjects in the first cohort. When HLA alleles, especially DR and DQ, strongly co-occurred, attributing TCR associations to individual alleles was difficult. Only TCR beta chains were sequenced in this cohort, and the absence of alpha or paired-chain data limited detectable features. A cluster of highly shared sequence variants was judged likely to represent a technical artifact of the sequencing pipeline. In a later genetic analysis, fewer N-insertions in productive TCRs were reported among donors in an Asian-associated ancestry cluster than the approximately 630-donor mean. The authors suggested that the approach could potentially be generalized to other disease states and immunological phenotypes. In a later genetic analysis, a missense DCLRE1C variant was associated with V-gene and J-gene trimming of TCR beta chains, and the association was replicated in an independent cohort. About 17 rarely observed V segments, including chromosome 9 orphons, were excluded from the earlier analysis of 550 to 700 of the donors because counts were too low. A later analysis associated about 17,000 TCR beta sequences with specific HLA alleles at a false discovery rate of 0.05. The classifier was reported to diagnose cytomegalovirus status with high specificity and sensitivity in both the original cohort and the validation cohort. In a later analysis, several top co-occurrence clusters were reported to appear linked to parvovirus B19, influenza, CMV and Epstein-Barr virus. In a later analysis, HLA-associated TCR beta chains were found to be more clonally expanded and to have lower generation probabilities than equally common non-associated chains. Broadly in line with IMGT annotations, most TCR beta V segments showed up in productive rearrangements about 87% or about 30% of the time in an earlier analysis of approximately 640 of the donors. In a later analysis, the rate of TCR association differed among HLA loci, with DRB1 alleles having the most associated TCRs and HLA-C alleles having the fewest. In vitro tests confirmed that a few of the cytomegalovirus-associated TCR beta chains recognize cytomegalovirus antigens. The presence/absence analyses assumed that sequencing depth was roughly uniform across donors, and that assumption may not be true. Linkage disequilibrium might explain the correlated functional status among segregating V segments, but an unknown experimental factor could not be excluded.

From the cysteine up to the phenylalanine, the CDR3 has a length of 14 residues. Only the CDR3 region is kept as DNA, spanning 42 bases read in frame from base 1. At the junction V is shortened by 5 bases and J by 3 bases; bases outside the gene matches: 4. CDR1 and CDR2 were assigned from the germline V gene as MNHEY and SVGAGI. Receptor amplification or capture employed the immunoSEQ multiplex PCR assay. For the multiplex PCR, a mixture combining 60 forward primers for TCR Vbeta segments and 13 reverse primers for TCR Jbeta segments was used. Amplification of the CDR3 region of rearranged TCR beta genes was performed with a multiplex PCR assay on genomic DNA. On the Illumina HiSeq System, the amplified TCR beta libraries were sequenced as 87-base-pair reads. Under the source paper's analysis protocol: A later analysis counted around 72 million unique TCR beta chains across the 640 or so repertoires, and some 11 million of these chains were shared by at least two donors. Raw reads were error-corrected and collapsed into unique sequences with a nearest-neighbor algorithm that merged closely related sequences to remove PCR and sequencing errors. V, D and J gene segments were assigned by aligning CDR3 sequences to IMGT reference sequences. For a sequence to be retained, at least a six-nucleotide match to both a V gene segment and a J gene segment was required. Rearrangements were classified as productive when the CDR3 lacked stop codons and remained in frame with V and J, and all other rearrangements were classified as non-productive. Following IMGT convention, CDR3 was defined as the stretch from the second conserved V-encoded cysteine to the conserved J-encoded phenylalanine. The earlier analysis of about 640 of the donors excluded any sequence lacking an unambiguous match to a single V gene segment. An earlier analysis of 500 to 700 of the donors classified V segments as functional when productive rearrangements were above 56.7% and as segregating when the standard deviation between donors was above 5%. A statistical classification framework was built to diagnose cytomegalovirus status from the catalog of TCR beta chain sequences. A later analysis assigned V and J genes by comparing TCR nucleotide sequences with IMGT/GENE-DB human TR gene sequences. The TCRdist pipeline was used in a later analysis to assign CDR3 sequences and most-parsimonious VDJ recombination scenarios. In a later analysis, every TCR beta chain was defined by the combination of its CDR3 amino acid sequence and its V-gene family, and reads without a unique V-gene family were dropped. To address suspected cross-contamination and a sequencing artifact, a later analysis removed 592 highly shared, low-generation-probability nucleotide sequences. For each public chain, a later analysis derived a clonal expansion index from normalized ranks of inferred template counts within each repertoire. In a later analysis, generation probabilities were computed using a VDJ recombination model fitted to out-of-frame rearrangements, and the results were checked against IGoR. A later analysis scored TCR-TCR, TCR-HLA and TCR-CMV co-occurrence with hypergeometric tests, applying a repertoire-size bias correction to TCR pairs. False discovery rates were estimated in a later analysis by permuting HLA or CMV assignments 20 times. In a later analysis, co-occurring TCRs were grouped using DBSCAN, and TCRdist sequence similarity was added for clustering within HLA-allele-positive subsets. Repertoires with fewer than 30,000 or more than 120,000 public chains were left out of co-occurrence clustering, as were five repertoires with anomalous nucleotide sharing. TCRdb stores this immuneACCESS table with in-frame sequences only. Part of the clones is absent; in the studies checked, under half of the shortfall reflects unresolved V genes, and no reason is known for the rest. That table is the source of V, J and clone size, and D and trimming were worked out from the DNA. The sample profile shows about 50,000 clones; 60% to 85% of them were found once. Clones ranked in the top ten supply around 8.1% of the sample.

In total, just over 650 healthy bone marrow donors made up the cohort. Cohort members were all nominally healthy when sampled, although unrecorded immune exposures were likely present. The donor was CMV seropositive and was included in the group of 289 seropositive cohort members. Every donor gave a peripheral blood sample, and the peripheral blood mononuclear cells from that sample were used for TCR beta sequencing. The Qiagen DNeasy Blood Extraction Kit was used to extract genomic DNA from the blood cell samples. With respect to this clone: What this receptor recognizes is not known. The input lacks base qualities; no much larger clone sits a single base away.

The TCR originated in a man in his thirties or forties in good health and CMV-seropositive. Sequenced input: PBMCs. The chain employs TRBV6-5 and TRBJ1-5; 7 of the junction bases match TRBD1. Read as DNA, the sequence is TGTGCCAGCAGTGAGGACAGGAACAATCAGCCCCAGCATTTT. It specifies CASSEDRNNQPQHF.